Following are 23 T cell receptor beta chains from one sample sequenced in a study of cytomegalovirus exposure and HLA in healthy donors (dated by TCRdb to about 2017). Libraries were built with the immunoSEQ multiplex PCR assay. The multiplex PCR relied on a mix of 60 forward primers for TCR Vbeta segments and 13 reverse primers for TCR Jbeta segments. In TCRdb, the immuneACCESS table is reduced to in-frame sequences with V and J assigned. These tables do not hold every clone; where another copy was compared, an unresolved V gene accounts for under half, and the others remain unexplained. Recorded for this sample are 50,000 or so clones; roughly 80% of them occurred a single time. In total, the top ten clones hold 2.5% to 3% of the sample. The sample taken for sequencing was PBMCs. These receptors were collected from a woman aged 40 to 50 in good health and CMV-seropositive.

This clone was counted between two and nine times. The junction does not match germline at one end; this may be a read error. V usage is TRBV19 and J usage is TRBJ1-4, with TRBD1 identical over 9 bases. The CDR3 sequence is 14 residues long. The germline gives CDR1 LNHDA, CDR2 SQIVND (reference sequence). The CDR3 DNA is TGTGCCAGTACTATAACAGGGGGCGCCGAAAAACTGTTTTTT. Encoded protein: CASTITGGAEKLFF. Full variable domain (remainder filled in from reference TRBV19 and TRBJ1-4): DGGITQSPKYLFRKEGQNVTLSCEQNLNHDAMYWYRQDPGQGLRLIYYSQIVNDFQKGDIAEGYSVSREKKESFPLTVTSAQKNPTAFYLCASTITGGAEKLFFGSGTQLSVL.

This clone was seen only a few times. This chain links TRBV19 with TRBJ1-1; a weak D match, TRBD1 (6 bases). The CDR3 is made up of 13 amino acids. Germline CDR1 reads LNHDA; CDR2 reads SQIVND (reference sequence). Trimming pared 10 bases from V and 0 bases from J, leaving 12 bases between. The DNA of the CDR3 is TGTGCCACCACAGGGAGCATGAACACTGAAGCTTTCTTT. This sequence encodes CATTGSMNTEAFF.

This clone was seen only a few times. The chain carries TRBV4-1 and TRBJ2-3, with D perhaps matching TRBD2 (6 bases). The CDR3 loop spans 14 amino acids. CDR1 is MGHRA, CDR2 YSYEKL, per germline. Trimming shortened V by 10 bases and J by 6 bases, and 20 bases separated the two germline ends. The CDR3 region has the DNA TGCGCCACGTCTCTCGGAGCTAGCGAGGATACGCAGTATTTT. Amino acid sequence: CATSLGASEDTQYF.

V and J are TRBV5-4 and TRBJ1-1, with 7 bases matching TRBD1. Germline CDR1 is SGHNT and CDR2 is YYREEE (reference sequence). The CDR3 sequence is 13 residues long. The V segment lost 3 bases and the J segment 10 bases; nucleotides outside the gene matches: 9. CDR3 loop: CASSSPGTVLAFF. The CDR3 DNA reads as TGTGCCAGCAGCTCCCCCGGGACAGTGTTAGCTTTCTTT.

There are a few counts of this clone. The chain links TRBV7-8 to TRBJ1-1; D is uncertain. V was shortened by 4 bases and J by 3 bases, with 12 bases between the two germline ends. Per the germline V gene, CDR1 is SGHVS and CDR2 is FQNEAQ. There are 14 residues in the CDR3. The CDR3 loop reads CASSSERVDTEAFF. The CDR3 DNA reads TGTGCCAGCAGCTCGGAACGGGTCGACACTGAAGCTTTCTTT.

This chain connects TRBV6-4 to TRBJ2-3; TRBD2 matches at 9 bases. Per the germline V gene, CDR1 is MRHNA and CDR2 is SNTAGT. The ends lost 3 bases at V and 5 bases at J; junction bases unmatched: 9. The CDR3 runs 16 residues. The CDR3 sequence is CASSEGAGGPGDTQYF. The CDR3 DNA sequence: TGTGCCAGCAGTGAGGGCGCGGGGGGGCCGGGAGATACGCAGTATTTT.

This clone was observed a handful of times. The rearrangement uses TRBV6-5 and TRBJ1-1; 9 bases match TRBD1. V lost 6 bases, J lost 10 bases, and 3 bases stayed unmatched. The CDR3 extends over 11 amino acids. The germline V gene encodes CDR1 MNHEY and CDR2 SVGAGI. The CDR3 sequence is CASRTDRGAFF. The CDR3 DNA follows: TGTGCCAGCAGAACGGACAGGGGAGCTTTCTTT.

This clone was detected only a few times. The CDR3 protein is CASSLLTGPNEQYF. Here the CDR3 DNA reads TGTGCCAGCAGCTTATTGACAGGGCCCAACGAGCAGTACTTC. The chain recombines TRBV7-2 with TRBJ2-7, with TRBD1 matching 7 bases. Per the germline V gene, CDR1 is SGHTA and CDR2 is FQGNSA. The CDR3 is 14 residues long. Trimming took 2 bases from V and 5 from J; bases not matched to a gene: 6.

The chain's CDR3 is CAWSPIGTRVYQETQYF. CDR3 nucleotide sequence: TGTGCCTGGAGCCCTATTGGGACTAGGGTGTACCAAGAGACCCAGTACTTC. The J gene is TRBJ2-5, the V gene TRBV30; 8 positions match TRBD2. CDR1 is GTSNPN and CDR2 is SVGIG in the germline V gene (reference sequence). This CDR3 has 17 amino acids. Losses at the gene ends were 3 bases for V and 0 bases for J; bases not matched to a gene: 12. The variable domain in full, with the rest retrieved from reference TRBV30 and TRBJ2-5, is SQTIHQWPATLVQPVGSPLSLECTVEGTSNPNLYWYRQAAGRGLQLLFYSVGIGQISSEVPQNLSASRPQDRQFILSSKKLLLSDSGFYLCAWSPIGTRVYQETQYFGPGTRLLVL.

V is TRBV7-9 and J is TRBJ1-6; tentatively, D is TRBD1 (6 bases). Trimming shortened V by 5 bases and J by 10 bases, and 18 bases separated the two germline ends. CDR1 is SEHNR and CDR2 is FQNEAQ in the germline V gene (reference sequence). This CDR3 has 15 amino acids. The CDR3: CASSPRGAQGSPLHF. The CDR3, as DNA: TGTGCCAGCAGCCCCCGGGGGGCGCAAGGATCACCCCTCCACTTT.

The chain uses TRBV19 and TRBJ1-1, with D unclear. Germline CDR1 and CDR2: LNHDA and SQIVND (reference sequence). The CDR3 is made up of 13 amino acids. Deletions cut 3 bases from V and 6 bases from J, with 11 bases between. CDR3 region: CASSIGGIAEAFF. In DNA, the CDR3 is TGTGCCAGTAGTATCGGCGGGATAGCTGAAGCTTTCTTT.

This chain uses TRBV7-9 with TRBJ1-2; 8 positions agree with TRBD1. The trim removed 6 bases at V and 5 bases at J, leaving 5 bases unmatched. CDR1 SEHNR and CDR2 FQNEAQ come from the germline V gene (reference sequence). This CDR3 has 13 residues. For the CDR3, the DNA is TGTGCCAGCAGTGGACAGGGCCCATATGGCTACACCTTC. Translation gives CASSGQGPYGYTF.

CDR3 DNA: TGTGCCAGCAGTTTATGGACTCCTGTAGCGGGGGGGCCCACAGATACGCAGTATTTT. Its translation is CASSLWTPVAGGPTDTQYF. The rearrangement links TRBV28 to TRBJ2-3; TRBD2 agrees at 11 bases. Germline lookup yields CDR1 MDHEN and CDR2 SYDVKM. This CDR3 contains 19 residues. Trimming took 0 bases from V and 2 from J; bases not matched to a gene: 10.

This clone was counted once. The V call is TRBV14, the J call TRBJ1-2; no clear D. Germline CDR1 and CDR2: SGHDN and FVKESK. This CDR3 comprises 13 residues. Trimming stripped 8 bases from V and 3 bases from J, with 13 bases between. The CDR3 is CASGRGGDYGYTF. In DNA, the CDR3 is TGTGCCAGCGGCCGTGGAGGAGACTATGGCTACACCTTC.

The CDR3 spells CASSTTRSAGGDNEQFF. The CDR3 nucleotides read TGCGCCAGCAGCACGACGAGGTCAGCGGGGGGGGACAATGAGCAGTTCTTC. This rearrangement joins TRBV5-1 to TRBJ2-1; 10 nucleotides line up with TRBD2. Germline values: CDR1 SGHRS, CDR2 YFSETQ. CDR3 size: 17 residues. V trimming: 4 bases; J trimming: 5 bases; junction bases outside the gene matches: 12.

The V call is TRBV5-5, the J call TRBJ1-1; D unresolved. The germline CDR1 and CDR2 sequences are SGHKS and YYEKEE (reference sequence). With 4 bases removed from V and 3 bases from J, the gap between germline ends came to 10 bases. This CDR3 has 13 amino acids. In nucleotides, the CDR3 is TGTGCCAGCAGCCTAGGATTCTACACTGAAGCTTTCTTT. The encoded protein is CASSLGFYTEAFF.

This chain connects TRBV6-1 to TRBJ1-2; perhaps TRBD1 as D (5 bases). The CDR3 runs 11 residues. In germline, CDR1 is MNHNS, CDR2 SASEGT. V lost 5 bases, J lost 8 bases, and 9 bases lay in between. This CDR3 reads CASSLPGGYTF. The CDR3 nucleotides read TGTGCCAGCAGTTTACCAGGGGGCTACACCTTC.

The chain employs TRBV7-8 and TRBJ2-7, with 12 bases aligning to TRBD2. Trimming removed 7 bases from V and 2 bases from J; junction bases left unmatched: 3. The CDR3 is 14 amino acids. The germline V gene has CDR1 SGHVS and CDR2 FQNEAQ. CDR3 in DNA: TGTGCCAGCACGACTAGCGGGGGAACCTACGAGCAGTACTTC. This encodes CASTTSGGTYEQYF.

V gene TRBV29-1 combines with J gene TRBJ2-3, with a possible D match to TRBD2 (5 bases). This CDR3 has 14 residues. With 0 bases removed from V and 11 bases from J, the gap between germline ends came to 18 bases. The germline CDR1 and CDR2 sequences are SQVTM and ANQGSEA. The DNA of the CDR3 is TGCAGCGTTGAAGACAAATCCCCCATACGGGGGCAGTATTTT. Protein sequence: CSVEDKSPIRGQYF.

The chain links TRBV5-4 to TRBJ2-7, with 12 nucleotides matching TRBD1. The trim removed 4 bases at V and 6 bases at J, leaving 8 bases unmatched. The length of the CDR3 is 15 residues. Looked up from germline, CDR1 is SGHNT and CDR2 is YYREEE (reference sequence). The CDR3 coding sequence is TGTGCCAGCAGCCTGCCCGGGACAGGGGGCTTCGAGCAGTACTTC. Its translation is CASSLPGTGGFEQYF.

The chain employs TRBV18 and TRBJ1-4; possible D gene TRBD1, 5 bases. The V end was cut by 1 base, the J end by 8 bases, with 8 bases between. This CDR3 contains 13 residues. Germline CDR1 and CDR2: KGHSH and LQKENI. CDR3 nucleotide sequence: TGTGCCAGCTCACCACTACAGGCCGAAAAACTGTTTTTT. Translated: CASSPLQAEKLFF. Using reference TRBV18 and TRBJ1-4 for the parts outside the CDR3, the full variable domain is NAGVMQNPRHLVRRRGQEARLRCSPMKGHSHVYWYRQLPEEGLKFMVYLQKENIIDESGMPKERFSAEFPKEGPSILRIQQVVRGDSAAYFCASSPLQAEKLFFGSGTQLSVL.

This clone has more than one count but fewer than ten. V usage is TRBV29-1 and J usage is TRBJ1-2, with TRBD1 matching over 10 bases. With 4 bases clipped from V and 4 bases from J, the junction kept 6 bases outside the gene matches. Germline CDR1 is SQVTM and CDR2 is ANQGSEA. The CDR3 covers 14 residues. The CDR3 loop is CSVASDRGTYGYTF. CDR3 sequence (DNA): TGCAGCGTTGCATCGGACAGGGGGACCTATGGCTACACCTTC. Using reference TRBV29-1 and TRBJ1-2 for the parts outside the CDR3, the full variable domain is SAVISQKPSRDICQRGTSLTIQCQVDSQVTMMFWYRQQPGQSLTLIATANQGSEATYESGFVIDKFPISRPNLTFSTLTVSNMSPEDSSIYLCSVASDRGTYGYTFGSGTRLTVV.

The J gene is TRBJ1-1, the V gene TRBV4-2; no clear D. Germline V gene data show CDR1 as LGHNA and CDR2 as YNFKEQ. The V and J ends lost 0 bases and 8 bases respectively, with 10 bases between them. The CDR3 loop spans 13 amino acids. CDR3 residues: CASSQDGQSEAFF. The DNA for the CDR3 is TGTGCCAGCAGCCAAGATGGGCAGTCCGAAGCTTTCTTT.